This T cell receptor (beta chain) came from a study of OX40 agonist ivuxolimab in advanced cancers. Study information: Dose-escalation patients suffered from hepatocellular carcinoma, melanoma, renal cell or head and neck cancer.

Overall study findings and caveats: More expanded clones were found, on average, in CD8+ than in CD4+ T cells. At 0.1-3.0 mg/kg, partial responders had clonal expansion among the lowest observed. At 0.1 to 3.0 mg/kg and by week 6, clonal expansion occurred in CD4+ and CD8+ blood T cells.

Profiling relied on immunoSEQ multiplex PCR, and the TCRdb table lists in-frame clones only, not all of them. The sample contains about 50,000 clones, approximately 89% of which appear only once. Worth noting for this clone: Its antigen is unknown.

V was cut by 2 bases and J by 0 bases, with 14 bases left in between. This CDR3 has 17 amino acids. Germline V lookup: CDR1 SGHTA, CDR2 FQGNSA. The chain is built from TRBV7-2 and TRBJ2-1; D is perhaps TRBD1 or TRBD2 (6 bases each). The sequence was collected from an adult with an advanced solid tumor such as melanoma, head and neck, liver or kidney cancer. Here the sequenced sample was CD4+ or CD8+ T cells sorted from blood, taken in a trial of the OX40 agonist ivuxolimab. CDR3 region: CASSLRGALSSYNEQFF. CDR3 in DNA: TGTGCCAGCAGCTTAAGGGGGGCCTTAAGCTCCTACAATGAGCAGTTCTTC.